The 19 T cell receptor beta chains in this list originate from one sample, sequenced in a study of T-cell memory formation after mild COVID-19. TCRdb re-derived calls from the 5' RACE reads in MiXCR, one entry per CDR3 protein. The table includes 280,000 or so distinct CDR3 sequences, roughly 8% detected once. Input material: PBMCs or a T cell subset sorted from them (not recorded which). Receptors were obtained from a man aged 18 to 30 who had mild COVID-19 (a few samples of this study predate the infection). Cell type and time point are not known.

This clonotype occurred a few times. V is TRBV27 and J is TRBJ1-2; D is perhaps TRBD1 (5 bases). Trimming left V 3 bases short and J 1 base short, with 18 bases between. Germline-derived CDR1 and CDR2 are MNHEY and SMNVEV (reference sequence). The CDR3 has 17 amino acids. CDR3 protein: CASSFYPPGRINYGYTF. The CDR3 nucleotides read TGTGCCAGCAGTTTTTATCCTCCGGGACGGATTAACTATGGCTACACCTTC.

This clonotype was counted ten times or more. V is TRBV7-9 and J is TRBJ2-3; D may be TRBD2 (6 bases). This CDR3 contains 13 residues. Germline V gene sequence: CDR1 SEHNR, CDR2 FQNEAQ (reference sequence). V gave up 6 bases and J gave up 5 bases, with 12 bases separating them. The CDR3 is CASRPLGGDTQYF. CDR3 DNA: TGTGCCAGCAGACCTCTCGGGGGAGATACGCAGTATTTT.

This clonotype turned up a few times. V and J are TRBV6-6 and TRBJ2-4, with TRBD2 as a possible D gene (6 bases). The V gene's germline CDR1 is MNHNY and CDR2 SVGAGI (reference sequence). Trimming pared 6 bases from V and 0 bases from J, leaving 18 bases between. CDR3 size: 17 residues. The chain's CDR3 is CASRNDRGYLAKNIQYF. The CDR3 DNA is TGTGCCAGCAGAAACGATCGGGGGTACCTAGCCAAAAACATTCAGTACTTC.

This clonotype was detected a few times. The V gene is TRBV6-5, the J gene TRBJ1-3; no firm D call. The germline V gene has CDR1 MNHEY and CDR2 SVGAGI. V was pared by 3 bases and J by 0 bases, with 9 bases between. This CDR3 is built from 15 residues. Written as DNA, the CDR3 is TGTGCCAGCAGTTATGGGGAGAGCTCTGGAAACACCATATATTTT. Its translation: CASSYGESSGNTIYF.

This clonotype was detected many times. This sequence joins TRBV5-1 and TRBJ2-5; 7 positions agree with TRBD1. The ends lost 5 bases at V and 5 bases at J; junction bases unmatched: 15. Germline V gives CDR1 SGHRS, CDR2 YFSETQ. CDR3 length: 16 residues. This CDR3 reads CASRSLGTVKLETQYF. The CDR3 DNA follows: TGCGCCAGCAGATCCCTCGGGACAGTCAAGTTGGAGACCCAGTACTTC. Full variable domain (rest looked up from reference TRBV5-1 and TRBJ2-5): KAGVTQTPRYLIKTRGQQVTLSCSPISGHRSVSWYQQTPGQGLQFLFEYFSETQRNKGNFPGRFSGRQFSNSRSEMNVSTLELGDSALYLCASRSLGTVKLETQYFGPGTRLLVL.

This clonotype was detected ten times or more. The chain recombines TRBV4-3 with TRBJ2-7; 7 nucleotides match TRBD2. The germline gives CDR1 LGHNA, CDR2 YSLEER. The V gene end was trimmed by 2 bases and the J gene end by 0 bases; junction bases not matched to a gene: 1. The CDR3 is made up of 14 amino acids. CDR3 sequence (DNA): TGCGCCAGCAGCCAAAGCGGGGTCTCCTACGAGCAGTACTTC. Translation: CASSQSGVSYEQYF.

The chain joins TRBV20-1 to TRBJ2-1, with D possibly matching TRBD2 (6 bases). Germline-derived CDR1 and CDR2 are DFQATT and SNEGSKA (reference sequence). CDR3 length equals 12 residues. V was clipped by 6 bases and J by 4 bases, with 10 bases between them. The DNA for the CDR3 is TGCAGTGCACCGACTAGTTACAATGAGCAGTTCTTC. Translating gives CSAPTSYNEQFF.

This clonotype was seen more than once but under ten times. The chain carries TRBV5-1 and TRBJ2-3; TRBD2 agrees at 11 bases. With V trimmed by 0 bases and J by 3 bases, 9 bases remained unmatched. Germline loops: CDR1 SGHRS, CDR2 YFSETQ. This CDR3 spans 18 amino acids. CDR3 in DNA: TGCGCCAGCAGCTTGGGGTCCCTAGCGGGGGGCGTGACAGATACGCAGTATTTT. Translating it yields CASSLGSLAGGVTDTQYF. The variable domain in full, with the rest retrieved from reference TRBV5-1 and TRBJ2-3, is KAGVTQTPRYLIKTRGQQVTLSCSPISGHRSVSWYQQTPGQGLQFLFEYFSETQRNKGNFPGRFSGRQFSNSRSEMNVSTLELGDSALYLCASSLGSLAGGVTDTQYFGPGTRLTVL.

In its sample, this clonotype was seen many times. V is TRBV7-9 and J is TRBJ2-7; TRBD1 agrees at 10 bases. V was pared by 4 bases and J by 2 bases, with 5 bases of the junction left unmatched. The length of the CDR3 is 15 residues. Germline loops: CDR1 SEHNR, CDR2 FQNEAQ (reference sequence). The CDR3 DNA is TGTGCCAGCAGCTCTCCGGGACAGGGGACCTACGAGCAGTACTTC. It codes for CASSSPGQGTYEQYF.

This rearrangement joins TRBV11-2 to TRBJ2-1; D is unclear. CDR3 length: 13 amino acids. Germline values: CDR1 SGHAT, CDR2 FQNNGV. Deletions cut 8 bases from V and 6 bases from J, with 14 bases between. Here the CDR3 DNA reads TGTGCCAGCGTAGGGCCCTGGGGCAATGAGCAGTTCTTC. As protein: CASVGPWGNEQFF.

The rearrangement uses TRBV9 and TRBJ1-1, with TRBD1 matching 8 bases. Trimming took 4 bases from V and 1 from J; bases not matched to a gene: 6. CDR3 length: 15 amino acids. Germline CDR1 reads SGDLS; CDR2 reads YYNGEE. The DNA of the CDR3 is TGTGCCAGCAGCACCTACGACAGGGGGAACACTGAAGCTTTCTTT. It codes for CASSTYDRGNTEAFF.

In its sample, this clonotype was seen a few times. This chain joins TRBV11-2 and TRBJ1-1; 7 bases line up with TRBD1. The germline V gene has CDR1 SGHAT and CDR2 FQNNGV. The junction had 5 bases not matched to a gene; V was cut back by 1 base and J by 3 bases. CDR3 length: 15 residues. CDR3: CASSLGVRGYTEAFF. Here the CDR3 DNA reads TGTGCCAGCAGCTTAGGGGTCAGGGGGTACACTGAAGCTTTCTTT. Complete variable domain (other parts from reference TRBV11-2 and TRBJ1-1): EAGVAQSPRYKIIEKRQSVAFWCNPISGHATLYWYQQILGQGPKLLIQFQNNGVVDDSQLPKDRFSAERLKGVDSTLKIQPAKLEDSAVYLCASSLGVRGYTEAFFGQGTRLTVV.

In this sample, this clonotype turned up a few times. The gene calls are TRBV27 and TRBJ1-5, with D unresolved. The germline gives CDR1 MNHEY, CDR2 SMNVEV (reference sequence). Trimming stripped 5 bases from V and 3 bases from J, with 14 bases between. CDR3 length: 15 amino acids. CDR3 in DNA: TGTGCCAGCAGTCCTGGGAGTGGATACAATCAGCCCCAGCATTTT. As protein: CASSPGSGYNQPQHF.

The chain combines TRBV5-1 with TRBJ1-6, with D possibly being TRBD1 (5 bases). V gave up 4 bases and J gave up 8 bases, with 16 bases separating them. CDR3 length equals 15 residues. The germline CDR1 and CDR2 sequences are SGHRS and YFSETQ. CDR3 in amino acids: CASSPWGGKDSPLHF. Written as DNA, the CDR3 is TGCGCCAGCAGCCCCTGGGGGGGGAAGGATTCACCCCTCCACTTT.

The table lists this clonotype with a few counts. The rearrangement uses TRBV5-1 and TRBJ2-3; D remains unclear. CDR1 and CDR2 from the germline V gene are SGHRS and YFSETQ. This CDR3 region has 14 residues. Between the trimmed V and J ends, which lost 1 base and 2 bases, there was a span of 8 bases. CDR3 amino acids: CASSLRLNTDTQYF. The CDR3 nucleotides read TGCGCCAGCAGCTTGCGTCTTAACACAGATACGCAGTATTTT. Looking up the rest from reference TRBV5-1 and TRBJ2-3 gives the full variable domain: KAGVTQTPRYLIKTRGQQVTLSCSPISGHRSVSWYQQTPGQGLQFLFEYFSETQRNKGNFPGRFSGRQFSNSRSEMNVSTLELGDSALYLCASSLRLNTDTQYFGPGTRLTVL.

This clonotype was picked up a small number of times. This chain uses TRBV7-3 with TRBJ2-3, with D perhaps being TRBD1 or TRBD2 (5 bases each). Germline assignment: CDR1 SGHTA and CDR2 FQGTGA. V lost 4 bases, J lost 2 bases, and 10 bases lay in between. This CDR3 has 14 residues. The CDR3: CASSYGAFTDTQYF. The CDR3 DNA is TGTGCCAGCAGCTACGGGGCTTTCACAGATACGCAGTATTTT.

At least ten counts were recorded for this clonotype. The chain carries TRBV20-1 and TRBJ2-3, with 7 nucleotides matching TRBD2. CDR3 length equals 12 residues. The trim removed 3 bases at V and 3 bases at J, leaving 0 bases unmatched. Germline CDR1 is DFQATT and CDR2 is SNEGSKA (reference sequence). This CDR3 is CSASGGTDTQYF. The CDR3 DNA sequence: TGCAGTGCTAGCGGGGGGACAGATACGCAGTATTTT.

This clonotype was found a few times. The chain links TRBV7-2 to TRBJ1-2, with 8 bases identical to TRBD1. Trimming at V came to 4 bases and at J to 8 bases, leaving 6 bases not matched to a gene. Germline V gene data show CDR1 as SGHTA and CDR2 as FQGNSA. This CDR3 has 13 amino acids. The CDR3 coding sequence is TGTGCCAGCAGCTACCGGACAGGGCGAGGCTACACCTTC. This sequence encodes CASSYRTGRGYTF.

This clonotype was counted between two and nine times. The J gene is TRBJ1-2, the V gene TRBV7-2; D remains ambiguous. The CDR3 spans 13 residues. Germline assignment: CDR1 SGHTA and CDR2 FQGNSA. V was shortened by 0 bases and J by 2 bases, with 4 bases between the two germline ends. CDR3: CASSLAENYGYTF. The CDR3 region has the DNA TGTGCCAGCAGCTTAGCTGAGAACTATGGCTACACCTTC.